These 15 T cell receptor beta chains came from one sample sequenced in a study of blood T cell repertoires in COVID-19. Profiling relied on immunoSEQ multiplex PCR, and the TCRdb table lists in-frame clones only, not all of them. This sample has 300,000 to 350,000 clones; approximately 90% occur once, and the top ten carry about 8.9%. The sequenced material came from PBMCs or T cells enriched from blood (not recorded which). These receptors were obtained from a woman under 30 who had recovered from COVID-19.

The chain employs TRBV7-9 and TRBJ2-7, with a tentative D call TRBD1 (6 bases). This CDR3 has 15 amino acids. Germline V gene data show CDR1 as SEHNR and CDR2 as FQNEAQ (reference sequence). Between the trimmed V and J ends, which lost 4 bases and 1 base, there was a span of 14 bases. The CDR3 coding sequence is TGTGCCAGCAGCTCTACCGGGACACCTTCCTACGAGCAGTACTTC. Its protein is CASSSTGTPSYEQYF.

The gene calls are TRBV6-5 and TRBJ2-3; perhaps TRBD2 as D (7 bases). Germline V CDR1 and CDR2: MNHEY, SVGAGI. The V end was cut by 5 bases, the J end by 0 bases, with 12 bases between. The CDR3 has 15 amino acids. Here the CDR3 reads CASSTGGGSTDTQYF. The DNA of the CDR3 is TGTGCCAGCAGTACGGGGGGCGGGAGCACAGATACGCAGTATTTT.

The chain carries TRBV5-8 and TRBJ1-1; no definite D call. This CDR3 has 14 residues. Per germline, CDR1 SGHTS and CDR2 YDEGEE. V lost 1 base, J lost 0 bases, and 7 bases lay in between. The CDR3 loop reads CASSLLLLNTEAFF. CDR3 coding DNA: TGTGCCAGCAGCTTGCTTCTCTTGAACACTGAAGCTTTCTTT.

The chain couples TRBV18 to TRBJ2-7; 10 positions match TRBD2. Germline loops: CDR1 KGHSH, CDR2 LQKENI. CDR3 length equals 17 residues. The junction had 14 bases not matched to a gene; V was cut back by 4 bases and J by 5 bases. The CDR3 loop reads CASSLGLAAAGRDEQYF. The CDR3 DNA is TGTGCCAGCTCACTTGGACTAGCGGCTGCCGGGAGGGACGAGCAGTACTTC.

This clone was seen a handful of times. V and J are TRBV29-1 and TRBJ1-3, with D uncertain. The CDR3 totals 12 residues. The germline V gene encodes CDR1 SQVTM and CDR2 ANQGSEA. The germline V and J ends were trimmed by 6 bases and 4 bases, with 10 bases remaining between them. CDR3 protein: CSVAKEGNTIYF. The DNA of the CDR3 is TGCAGCGTCGCCAAAGAGGGAAACACCATATATTTT.

The chain links TRBV11-1 to TRBJ1-6; 8 bases are shared with TRBD1. Trimming removed 6 bases from V and 7 bases from J; junction bases left unmatched: 5. The length of the CDR3 is 14 residues. In germline, CDR1 is SGHAT, CDR2 FQDESV (reference sequence). The CDR3: CASRATGGNSPLHF. DNA for the CDR3: TGTGCCAGCAGGGCTACAGGGGGGAATTCACCCCTCCACTTT.

This clone was detected only once. The rearrangement uses TRBV4-3 and TRBJ2-1; D call uncertain. CDR1 is LGHNA, CDR2 YSLEER, per germline. This CDR3 is built from 15 residues. With 3 bases removed from V and 0 bases from J, the gap between germline ends came to 9 bases. The CDR3: CASSHDLSSYNEQFF. The CDR3 DNA follows: TGCGCCAGCAGCCATGATCTAAGCTCCTACAATGAGCAGTTCTTC.

V and J are TRBV7-3 and TRBJ2-1; the match to TRBD2 covers 9 bases. CDR3 length: 16 residues. Looked up from germline, CDR1 is SGHTA and CDR2 is FQGTGA. Losses at the gene ends were 5 bases for V and 0 bases for J; bases not matched to a gene: 5. CDR3 amino acids: CASSLIAGASYNEQFF. CDR3 coding DNA: TGTGCCAGCAGCCTAATAGCGGGGGCCTCCTACAATGAGCAGTTCTTC. The variable domain in full, completed from reference TRBV7-3 and TRBJ2-1, reads GAGVSQTPSNKVTEKGKYVELRCDPISGHTALYWYRQSLGQGPEFLIYFQGTGAADDSGLPNDRFFAVRPEGSVSTLKIQRTERGDSAVYLCASSLIAGASYNEQFFGPGTRLTVL.

This sequence joins TRBV19 and TRBJ1-5, with 7 positions matching TRBD1. With V trimmed by 2 bases and J by 6 bases, 10 bases remained unmatched. Looked up from germline, CDR1 is LNHDA and CDR2 is SQIVND (reference sequence). The CDR3 length is 16 residues. The CDR3 reads CASSIRYDRVVQPQHF. The DNA of the CDR3 is TGTGCCAGTAGTATACGATACGACAGGGTGGTTCAGCCCCAGCATTTT.

The chain employs TRBV28 and TRBJ2-7; D is ambiguous. The CDR3 is made up of 11 amino acids. Germline V gene sequence: CDR1 MDHEN, CDR2 SYDVKM. Trimming left V 6 bases short and J 0 bases short, with 3 bases between. The CDR3 nucleotides read TGTGCCAGCAGCCGCTCCTACGAGCAGTACTTC. The encoded protein is CASSRSYEQYF.

The V call is TRBV30, the J call TRBJ1-3; 7 nucleotides align to TRBD1. Germline V gives CDR1 GTSNPN, CDR2 SVGIG (reference sequence). Trimming cost V 5 bases and J 4 bases; bases outside gene matches: 17. The CDR3 runs to 17 residues. The CDR3 reads CAWGGQAGGSRGNTIYF. The CDR3 DNA is TGTGCCTGGGGCGGACAGGCAGGGGGTTCCAGGGGAAACACCATATATTTT.

V gene TRBV9 combines with J gene TRBJ2-5, with TRBD2 as a possible D gene (5 bases). Looked up from germline, CDR1 is SGDLS and CDR2 is YYNGEE. The CDR3 is 15 residues long. V shed 3 bases and J shed 4 bases, with 16 bases lying between them. The CDR3 here is CASSARGSLRETQYF. CDR3 bases: TGTGCCAGCAGCGCCCGCGGGTCCCTAAGAGAGACCCAGTACTTC.

The rearrangement links TRBV7-9 to TRBJ1-5; D is perhaps TRBD1 (5 bases). Per germline, CDR1 SEHNR and CDR2 FQNEAQ (reference sequence). The CDR3 loop spans 16 amino acids. V shed 1 base and J shed 4 bases, with 14 bases lying between them. CDR3 in amino acids: CASSLEGGVGNQPQHF. Written as DNA, the CDR3 is TGTGCCAGCAGCTTAGAAGGAGGGGTAGGTAATCAGCCCCAGCATTTT.

CDR3: CASRKGQGESYEQYF. The CDR3 nucleotides read TGTGCCAGCAGGAAGGGACAGGGGGAGTCCTACGAGCAGTACTTC. The chain carries TRBV28 and TRBJ2-7; 11 bases align to TRBD1. The germline CDR1 and CDR2 sequences are MDHEN and SYDVKM. J was trimmed by 1 base and V by 6 bases; bases with no gene match: 5. The CDR3 has 15 residues.

CDR3: CASSVGEDSPLHF. CDR3 DNA sequence: TGTGCCAGCAGTGTCGGGGAAGATTCACCCCTCCACTTT. The genes are TRBV6-4 and TRBJ1-6; D gene uncertain. V lost 4 bases to trimming and J lost 8 bases, with 9 bases between them. The CDR3 has 13 residues. Germline loops: CDR1 MRHNA, CDR2 SNTAGT.